This T cell receptor (beta chain) emerged from a study of patients and donors after allogeneic stem cell transplantation. There are a few counts of this clonotype. TCRdb fed the RT-PCR reads into MiXCR, producing one record per CDR3 protein. Seen here are about 90,000 distinct CDR3 sequences, about 48% observed once, and the top ten hold 60% to 65%. The sample taken for sequencing was blood, either unsorted or a sorted T cell fraction (not recorded which). The TCR was taken from a human donor who was either an allogeneic HSCT recipient or a stem cell or donor lymphocyte infusion donor (not recorded which). It is not recorded whose cells these are; they may come from a transplant donor.

The CDR3, as DNA: TGTGCCAGCAGCCGGACGGCCTTGAACACTGAAGCTTTCTTT. Its translation is CASSRTALNTEAFF. The V gene is TRBV4-2, the J gene TRBJ1-1; D is undetermined. Deletions cut 4 bases from V and 0 bases from J, with 9 bases between. From germline, CDR1 is LGHNA and CDR2 YNFKEQ. CDR3 length equals 14 residues.